The clone carrying this T cell receptor (beta chain) showed up just a few times. Its antigen is undetermined. An end of the junction differs from the germline gene, which may be a read error. The sample's treatment: oral pan-JAK inhibitor, 5-10 mg twice daily. This sample is drawn from a study of CD8+ T cells in alopecia areata. Turning to the study itself: Once tofacitinib had been taken for 6 to 18 months, 6 months off drug followed. Overall study findings and caveats: Scalp lesions, especially in alopecia totalis/universalis, had higher clonality than normal scalp. Tofacitinib delivered significant drops in scalp clonality and in expanded CD8+ clones among the top 100. Sequences from scalp samples also cover resident alphabeta T cells of normal skin.

This CDR3 is 17 amino acids long. Germline-derived CDR1 and CDR2 are SEHNR and FQNEAQ (reference sequence). RNA was isolated and reverse transcribed to cDNA, the sequencing template. The repertoire was sequenced with immunoSEQ multiplex PCR; TCRdb's copy has only in-frame clones and lacks some. The sample comprises about 180,000 clones, 40% to 65% of which are singletons, and over 9.5% rests with the top ten. The origin of this receptor is a human donor with alopecia areata. Material: CD8+ T cells sorted from blood, obtained around week 54, from a patient treated with tofacitinib. The chain uses TRBV7-9 and TRBJ2-6, with D perhaps assigned TRBD1 or TRBD2 (5 bases each). DNA of the CDR3: TGTGCCAGCAGCCTCCGGGACGACCCCTCTGAGGCCAACGTCCTGACTTTC. Translation: CASSLRDDPSEANVLTF.